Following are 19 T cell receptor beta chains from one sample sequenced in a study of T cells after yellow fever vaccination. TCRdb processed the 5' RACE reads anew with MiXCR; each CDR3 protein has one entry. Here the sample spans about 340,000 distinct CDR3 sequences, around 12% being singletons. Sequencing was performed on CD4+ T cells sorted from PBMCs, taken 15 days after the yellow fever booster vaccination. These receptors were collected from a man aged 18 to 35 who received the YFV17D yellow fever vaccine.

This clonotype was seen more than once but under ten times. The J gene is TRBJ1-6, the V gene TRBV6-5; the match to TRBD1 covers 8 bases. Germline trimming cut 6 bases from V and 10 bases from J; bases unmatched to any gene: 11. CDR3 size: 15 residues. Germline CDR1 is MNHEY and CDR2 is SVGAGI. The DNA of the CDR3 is TGTGCCAGCAGCCGGGACAGGTTCATGGGGTCACCCCTCCACTTT. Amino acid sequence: CASSRDRFMGSPLHF.

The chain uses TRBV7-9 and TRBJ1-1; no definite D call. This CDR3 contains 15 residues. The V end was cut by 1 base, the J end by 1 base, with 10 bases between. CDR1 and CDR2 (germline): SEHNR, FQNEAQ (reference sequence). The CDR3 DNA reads TGTGCCAGCAGCTTAGTGGTAGGAGCGAACACTGAAGCTTTCTTT. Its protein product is CASSLVVGANTEAFF.

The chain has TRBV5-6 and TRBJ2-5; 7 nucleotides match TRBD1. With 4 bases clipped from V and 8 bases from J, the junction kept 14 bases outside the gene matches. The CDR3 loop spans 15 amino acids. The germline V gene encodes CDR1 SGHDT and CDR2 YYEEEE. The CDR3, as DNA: TGTGCCAGCAGCCCTAACAGGGGCGCCTTCGGCACCCAGTACTTC. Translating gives CASSPNRGAFGTQYF.

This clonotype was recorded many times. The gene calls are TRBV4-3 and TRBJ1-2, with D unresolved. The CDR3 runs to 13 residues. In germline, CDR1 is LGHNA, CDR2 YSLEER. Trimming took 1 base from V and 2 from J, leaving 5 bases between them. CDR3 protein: CASSQARNYGYTF. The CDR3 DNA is TGCGCCAGCAGCCAAGCCAGGAACTATGGCTACACCTTC.

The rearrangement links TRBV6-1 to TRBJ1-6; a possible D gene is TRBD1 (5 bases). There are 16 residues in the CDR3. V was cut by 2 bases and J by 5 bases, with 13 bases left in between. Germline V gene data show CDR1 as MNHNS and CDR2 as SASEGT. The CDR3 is CASSEKGRAHNSPLHF. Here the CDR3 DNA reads TGTGCCAGCAGTGAAAAGGGCAGGGCCCATAATTCACCCCTCCACTTT.

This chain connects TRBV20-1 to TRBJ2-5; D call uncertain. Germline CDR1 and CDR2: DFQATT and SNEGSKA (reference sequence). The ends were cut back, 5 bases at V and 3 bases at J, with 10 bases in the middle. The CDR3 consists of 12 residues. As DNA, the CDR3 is TGCAGTGCTTATCATCTGGAAGAGACCCAGTACTTC. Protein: CSAYHLEETQYF.

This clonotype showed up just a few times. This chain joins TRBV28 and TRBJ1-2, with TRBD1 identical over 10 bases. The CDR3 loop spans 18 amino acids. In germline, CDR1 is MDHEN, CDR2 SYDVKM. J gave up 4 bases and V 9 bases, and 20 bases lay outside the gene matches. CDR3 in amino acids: CASHTPPGQGSLGYGYTF. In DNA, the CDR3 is TGTGCCAGTCACACGCCTCCGGGACAGGGGTCCTTGGGCTATGGCTACACCTTC.

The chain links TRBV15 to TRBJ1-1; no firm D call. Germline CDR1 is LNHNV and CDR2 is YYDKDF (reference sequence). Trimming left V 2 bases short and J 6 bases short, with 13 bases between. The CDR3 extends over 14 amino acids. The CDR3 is CATSRHSPRAEAFF. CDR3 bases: TGTGCCACCAGCAGACACTCCCCTCGGGCTGAAGCTTTCTTT.

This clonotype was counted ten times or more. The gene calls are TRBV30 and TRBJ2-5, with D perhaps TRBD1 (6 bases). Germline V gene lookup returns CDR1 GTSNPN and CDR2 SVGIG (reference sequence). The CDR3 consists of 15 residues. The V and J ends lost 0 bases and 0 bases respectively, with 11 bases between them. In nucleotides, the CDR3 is TGTGCCTGGAGTGTGGACAGTTACTACCAAGAGACCCAGTACTTC. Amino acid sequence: CAWSVDSYYQETQYF.

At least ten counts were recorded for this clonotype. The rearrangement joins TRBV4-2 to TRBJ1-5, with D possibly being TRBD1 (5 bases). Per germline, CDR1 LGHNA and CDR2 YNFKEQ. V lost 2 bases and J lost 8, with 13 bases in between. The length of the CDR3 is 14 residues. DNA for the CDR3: TGTGCCAGCAGCCAACACTCAGGGCCAGAGCCCCAGCATTTT. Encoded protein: CASSQHSGPEPQHF.

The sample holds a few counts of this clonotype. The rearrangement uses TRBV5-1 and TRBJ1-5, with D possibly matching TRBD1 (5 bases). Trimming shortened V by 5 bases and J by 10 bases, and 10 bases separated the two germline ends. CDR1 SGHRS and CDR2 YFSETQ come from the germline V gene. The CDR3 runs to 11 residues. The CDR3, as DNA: TGCGCCAGCAGGGGGCGGAGCCCCCAGCATTTT. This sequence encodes CASRGRSPQHF. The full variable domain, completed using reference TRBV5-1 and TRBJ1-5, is KAGVTQTPRYLIKTRGQQVTLSCSPISGHRSVSWYQQTPGQGLQFLFEYFSETQRNKGNFPGRFSGRQFSNSRSEMNVSTLELGDSALYLCASRGRSPQHFGDGTRLSIL.

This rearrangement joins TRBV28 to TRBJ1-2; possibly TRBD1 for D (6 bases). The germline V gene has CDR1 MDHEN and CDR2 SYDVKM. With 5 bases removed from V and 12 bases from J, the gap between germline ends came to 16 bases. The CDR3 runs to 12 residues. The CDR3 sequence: CASSQTGSIDTF. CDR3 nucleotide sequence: TGTGCCAGCAGTCAAACAGGGAGTATCGACACCTTC.

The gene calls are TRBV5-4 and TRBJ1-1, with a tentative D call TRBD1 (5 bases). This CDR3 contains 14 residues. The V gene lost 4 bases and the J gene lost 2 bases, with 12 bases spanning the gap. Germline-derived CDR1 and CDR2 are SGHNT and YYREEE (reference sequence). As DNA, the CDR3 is TGTGCCAGCAGCCTATCGACAGATAACACTGAAGCTTTCTTT. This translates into CASSLSTDNTEAFF.

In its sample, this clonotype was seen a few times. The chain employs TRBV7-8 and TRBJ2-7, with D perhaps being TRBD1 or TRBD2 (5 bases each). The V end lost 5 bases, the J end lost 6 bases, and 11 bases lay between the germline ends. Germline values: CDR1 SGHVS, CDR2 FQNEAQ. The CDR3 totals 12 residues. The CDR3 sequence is CASSHPGREQYV. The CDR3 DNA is TGTGCCAGCAGCCACCCGGGGCGCGAGCAGTACGTC.

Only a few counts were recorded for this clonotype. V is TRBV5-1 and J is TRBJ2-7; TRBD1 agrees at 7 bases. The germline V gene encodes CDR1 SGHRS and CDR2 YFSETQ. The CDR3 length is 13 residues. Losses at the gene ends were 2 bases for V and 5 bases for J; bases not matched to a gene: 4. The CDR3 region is CASSLNRGDEQYF. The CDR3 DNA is TGCGCCAGCAGCTTAAACAGGGGCGACGAGCAGTACTTC.

CDR3 region: CASSLEAGDRSPLHF. CDR3 DNA: TGCGCCAGCAGCTTGGAAGCAGGGGATCGCTCACCCCTCCACTTT. The rearrangement joins TRBV5-1 to TRBJ1-6, with TRBD1 as a possible D gene (6 bases). CDR1 SGHRS and CDR2 YFSETQ come from the germline V gene. CDR3 length equals 15 residues. V lost 0 bases and J 10 bases, leaving 14 bases between the germline ends.

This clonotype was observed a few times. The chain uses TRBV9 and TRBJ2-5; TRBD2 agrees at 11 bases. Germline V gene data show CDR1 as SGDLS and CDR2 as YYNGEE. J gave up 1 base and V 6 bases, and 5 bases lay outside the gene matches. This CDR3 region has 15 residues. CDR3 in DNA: TGTGCCAGCACCCTAGCGGGGGGACTCCAAGAGACCCAGTACTTC. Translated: CASTLAGGLQETQYF.

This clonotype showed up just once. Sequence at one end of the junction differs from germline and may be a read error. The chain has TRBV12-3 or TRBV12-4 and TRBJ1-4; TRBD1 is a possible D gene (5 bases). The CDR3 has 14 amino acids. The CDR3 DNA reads TGTGCCAGCACTTCTCGGGACGGTAATGTAAAACTGTTTTTT. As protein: CASTSRDGNVKLFF.

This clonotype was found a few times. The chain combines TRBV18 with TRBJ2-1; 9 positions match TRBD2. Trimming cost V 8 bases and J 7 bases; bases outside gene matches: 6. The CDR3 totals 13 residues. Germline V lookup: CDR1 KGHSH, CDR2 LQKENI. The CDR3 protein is CASLELAGNEQFF. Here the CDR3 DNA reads TGTGCCAGCCTAGAACTAGCGGGTAATGAGCAGTTCTTC.